This entry features one T cell receptor (beta chain) sequence. The entry originates in a study of blood T cell repertoires in COVID-19. Study as a whole: Sample material is recorded as cDNA or gDNA derived from T cells, B-cell-depleted T cells, or PBMCs.

Only in-frame clones appear in the TCRdb table, and some are missing; sequencing was by immunoSEQ multiplex PCR. The sample contains fewer than 200,000 clones, 88% of which appear only once. V shed 0 bases, J shed 7 bases, and the junction held 8 bases outside the gene matches. The CDR3 has 16 residues. The germline V gene encodes CDR1 MGHRA and CDR2 YSYEKL. The chain recombines TRBV4-1 with TRBJ2-5; 10 positions agree with TRBD2. The receptor was isolated from a man aged 60 to 75 with acute or convalescent COVID-19. The sequencing input was peripheral blood. Written as DNA, the CDR3 is TGCGCCAGCAGCCAAGAAGATAGCGGGGGGCCAGGGACCCAGTACTTC. Protein sequence: CASSQEDSGGPGTQYF.